This TCR beta chain was recorded in a study of Graves' ophthalmopathy and Graves' hyperthyroidism. Study-level results: The model reached just under 71% sensitivity and roughly 72% specificity for predicting ophthalmopathy progression. Detection in blood was also observed for most expanded thyroid clonotypes above 0.001 frequency. Ophthalmopathy cases were distinguished from stable hyperthyroidism by a 13-signature model, reaching about 85% sensitivity and about 80% specificity.

The V gene's germline CDR1 is DFQATT and CDR2 SNEGSKA (reference sequence). Trimming took 2 bases from V and 5 from J, leaving 9 bases between them. The CDR3 is 12 amino acids. This clonotype was counted many times. Its cognate antigen is unknown. RNA transcripts were the source from which TCR beta CDR3 regions were amplified. First-round RT-PCR employed HTBI primers, with a second-round multiplex PCR after it. TCRdb fed the multiplex PCR reads into MiXCR, producing one record per CDR3 protein. The table records about 400,000 distinct CDR3 sequences, 20% to 25% of them present only once. Orbital computed tomography and thyroid ultrasound, along with TRAb, serum thyroxine and clinical symptoms, underpinned diagnosis.

This receptor was taken from a woman between 18 and 30 years old with stable Graves' hyperthyroidism. The genes are TRBV20-1 and TRBJ2-5; no clear D gene. Sequencing was performed on peripheral blood. This CDR3 is CSARSSWETQYF. The CDR3 DNA reads as TGCAGTGCTAGATCGTCCTGGGAGACCCAGTACTTC.